Below, 31 T cell receptor beta chains from the same sample are listed, as sequenced in a study of monozygotic twins with inflammatory bowel disease. TCRdb reprocessed the 5' RACE reads and keeps a single row for each CDR3 protein, giving no DNA. The sample totals about 450,000 distinct CDR3 sequences. Sequencing was performed on blood. All receptors come from a human donor with ulcerative colitis or Crohn's disease, or a healthy co-twin of an affected twin (not recorded which).

The rearrangement links TRBV5-4 to TRBJ1-1. This CDR3 is 13 amino acids long. Germline assignment: CDR1 SGHNT and CDR2 YYREEE (reference sequence). The CDR3 is CASSPTRTQEAFF. Together with reference TRBV5-4 and TRBJ1-1, the CDR3 gives the full variable domain: ETGVTQSPTHLIKTRGQQVTLRCSSQSGHNTVSWYQQALGQGPQFIFQYYREEENGRGNFPPRFSGLQFPNYSSELNVNALELDDSALYLCASSPTRTQEAFFGQGTRLTVV.

This chain connects TRBV7-2 to TRBJ2-3. Per germline, CDR1 SGHTA and CDR2 FQGNSA. The CDR3 contains 16 residues. This CDR3 is CASSLAQRLVADTQYF.

This rearrangement joins TRBV28 to TRBJ1-1; TCRdb proposes TRBD1, but this gene call is untestable without DNA. This CDR3 comprises 15 residues. Germline lookup yields CDR1 MDHEN and CDR2 SYDVKM. The CDR3 sequence is CASSSPGAANTEAFF.

The chain links TRBV2 to TRBJ2-5; TCRdb picks TRBD1, but there is no DNA to check that call. The V gene's germline CDR1 is SNHLY and CDR2 FYNNEI. This CDR3 is built from 14 residues. The CDR3 protein is CASRRDSLQETQYF. Filled out from reference TRBV2 and TRBJ2-5, the complete variable domain reads EPEVTQTPSHQVTQMGQEVILRCVPISNHLYFYWYRQILGQKVEFLVSFYNNEISEKSEIFDDQFSVERPDGSNFTLKIRSTKLEDSAMYFCASRRDSLQETQYFGPGTRLLVL.

The chain joins TRBV11-3 to TRBJ2-1; the TCRdb call, TRBD2, lacks DNA for checking. The germline CDR1 and CDR2 sequences are SGHNT and YENEEA. The CDR3 covers 13 residues. CDR3 residues: CASSSALMGEQFF.

This sequence joins TRBV20-1 and TRBJ2-1; absent DNA, TCRdb's TRBD2 call cannot be checked. The CDR3 contains 18 residues. CDR1 and CDR2 (germline): DFQATT, SNEGSKA (reference sequence). CDR3 residues: CSASGTSGREWNPNEQFF.

The chain couples TRBV3-1 to TRBJ2-2; TCRdb's D call of TRBD2 is untestable without DNA. The germline V gene has CDR1 LGHDT and CDR2 YNNKEL (reference sequence). CDR3 length: 16 residues. The CDR3 sequence: CASVRDSGGGTGELFF.

The chain joins TRBV11-2 to TRBJ1-1; TCRdb names TRBD1, which stays unverified in the absence of DNA. Germline V gene sequence: CDR1 SGHAT, CDR2 FQNNGV. This CDR3 has 15 amino acids. The CDR3 reads CASSSGTERNTEAFF.

The rearrangement links TRBV7-9 to TRBJ1-2; the TCRdb call, TRBD1, lacks DNA for checking. CDR3 size: 13 residues. Germline lookup yields CDR1 SEHNR and CDR2 FQNEAQ (reference sequence). The CDR3: CASSLGTAMSYTF.

V gene TRBV11-2 combines with J gene TRBJ2-1; without DNA, the TCRdb call of TRBD2 cannot be checked. The germline gives CDR1 SGHAT, CDR2 FQNNGV. This CDR3 is built from 12 residues. CDR3 region: CASSLIPPEQFF.

V and J are TRBV27 and TRBJ2-3; as DNA is missing, the TRBD1 call by TCRdb cannot be tested. Germline values: CDR1 MNHEY, CDR2 SMNVEV (reference sequence). There are 19 residues in the CDR3. CDR3 residues: CASSLPDRPIQPEKDTQYF.

The gene calls are TRBV7-9 and TRBJ2-2; TCRdb names TRBD1, which stays unverified in the absence of DNA. The CDR3 runs to 16 residues. Germline V lookup: CDR1 SEHNR, CDR2 FQNEAQ (reference sequence). CDR3 sequence reads: CASSLAGQGYTGELFF.

The V gene is TRBV9, the J gene TRBJ2-1; the TRBD1 assignment by TCRdb is unverifiable without DNA. Germline V CDR1 and CDR2: SGDLS, YYNGEE. The CDR3 length is 15 residues. The CDR3 loop reads CASSVEPGRYNEQFF. Drawing the rest from reference TRBV9 and TRBJ2-1, the complete variable domain is DSGVTQTPKHLITATGQRVTLRCSPRSGDLSVYWYQQSLDQGLQFLIQYYNGEERAKGNILERFSAQQFPDLHSELNLSSLELGDSALYFCASSVEPGRYNEQFFGPGTRLTVL.

The rearrangement joins TRBV5-6 to TRBJ2-5; TCRdb proposes TRBD1, but this gene call is untestable without DNA. Looked up from germline, CDR1 is SGHDT and CDR2 is YYEEEE. This CDR3 is 14 amino acids long. CDR3 loop: CASSSRGGGETQYF. The full variable domain, its missing parts supplied by reference TRBV5-6 and TRBJ2-5, is DAGVTQSPTHLIKTRGQQVTLRCSPKSGHDTVSWYQQALGQGPQFIFQYYEEEERQRGNFPDRFSGHQFPNYSSELNVNALLLGDSALYLCASSSRGGGETQYFGPGTRLLVL.

The chain combines TRBV7-9 with TRBJ2-7. The CDR3 spans 14 residues. Germline V gene lookup returns CDR1 SEHNR and CDR2 FQNEAQ (reference sequence). CDR3 protein: CASSLAGRDYEQYF.

CDR3: CASSINTGGRYSPLHF. The chain joins TRBV12-3 or TRBV12-4 to TRBJ1-6; with no DNA, the TCRdb D assignment of TRBD1 cannot be verified. CDR3 length: 16 amino acids.

This chain links TRBV28 with TRBJ1-2; the TCRdb D gene call, TRBD1, has no DNA to confirm it. The length of the CDR3 is 11 residues. Germline CDR1 and CDR2: MDHEN and SYDVKM. CDR3 sequence reads: CASSGRQGYTF.

This rearrangement joins TRBV7-2 to TRBJ1-5; TCRdb indicates TRBD1, and absent DNA this call remains unverified. There are 15 residues in the CDR3. Germline CDR1 is SGHTA and CDR2 is FQGNSA. CDR3 amino acids: CASSFGQGTDQPQHF.

This chain connects TRBV5-6 to TRBJ2-2; TCRdb's D gene call, TRBD2, goes unchecked for lack of DNA. The CDR3 totals 16 residues. Germline-derived CDR1 and CDR2 are SGHDT and YYEEEE. CDR3 amino acids: CASSRKAGGYTGELFF.

The chain employs TRBV5-6 and TRBJ1-1; TCRdb names TRBD1, which stays unverified in the absence of DNA. The CDR3 has 16 residues. Germline V gene lookup returns CDR1 SGHDT and CDR2 YYEEEE. CDR3 protein: CASSPRTGDRGTEAFF.

This chain uses TRBV3-1 with TRBJ2-1. The CDR3 extends over 11 amino acids. CDR1 and CDR2 from the germline V gene are LGHDT and YNNKEL (reference sequence). CDR3 loop: CASSGRGEQFF.

CDR3: CASSYSQGQTNTGELFF. The rearrangement links TRBV6-2 or TRBV6-3 to TRBJ2-2; TCRdb selects TRBD1, and the lack of DNA leaves this call unchecked. Germline V gene lookup returns CDR1 MNHEY and CDR2 SVGEGT. CDR3 size: 17 residues.

CDR3 region: CASSHPGVSSSYNEQFF. The chain joins TRBV12-3 or TRBV12-4 to TRBJ2-1; TCRdb proposes TRBD1, but this gene call is untestable without DNA. This CDR3 comprises 17 residues.

Here the CDR3 reads CASNDDRPHGYTF. The chain combines TRBV12-3 or TRBV12-4 with TRBJ1-2; TCRdb's D gene call, TRBD1, goes unchecked for lack of DNA. The length of the CDR3 is 13 residues.

This rearrangement joins TRBV7-2 to TRBJ2-3. CDR3 length equals 15 residues. Per the germline V gene, CDR1 is SGHTA and CDR2 is FQGNSA. The CDR3 loop reads CASSLVADLSDTQYF.

J is TRBJ2-1 and V is TRBV19; TCRdb proposes TRBD2, but this gene call is untestable without DNA. In germline, CDR1 is LNHDA, CDR2 SQIVND (reference sequence). This CDR3 has 15 amino acids. The chain's CDR3 is CASRWDFSSYNEQFF.

The rearrangement links TRBV5-4 to TRBJ2-1; TCRdb outputs TRBD2, but without DNA this stays unchecked. This CDR3 comprises 18 residues. Germline V gene data show CDR1 as SGHNT and CDR2 as YYREEE (reference sequence). CDR3 protein: CASSLSTGSGGAYNEQFF. Complete variable domain (other parts from reference TRBV5-4 and TRBJ2-1): ETGVTQSPTHLIKTRGQQVTLRCSSQSGHNTVSWYQQALGQGPQFIFQYYREEENGRGNFPPRFSGLQFPNYSSELNVNALELDDSALYLCASSLSTGSGGAYNEQFFGPGTRLTVL.

The rearrangement joins TRBV7-8 to TRBJ1-1; the TCRdb D gene call, TRBD1, has no DNA to confirm it. Germline V gene sequence: CDR1 SGHVS, CDR2 FQNEAQ. This CDR3 region has 14 residues. The CDR3 sequence is CASSPRAVNTEAFF.

The V gene is TRBV20-1, the J gene TRBJ2-3; TCRdb picks TRBD2, but there is no DNA to check that call. This CDR3 comprises 15 residues. Per the germline V gene, CDR1 is DFQATT and CDR2 is SNEGSKA (reference sequence). The CDR3 spells CSAPTSGTGTDTQYF.

The chain employs TRBV20-1 and TRBJ2-7; the TRBD2 assignment by TCRdb is unverifiable without DNA. Germline loops: CDR1 DFQATT, CDR2 SNEGSKA (reference sequence). The CDR3 is 13 residues long. The chain's CDR3 is CSARDYVGLEQYF.

This chain links TRBV5-1 with TRBJ1-1; TCRdb indicates TRBD1, and absent DNA this call remains unverified. CDR3 length: 15 amino acids. Germline CDR1 reads SGHRS; CDR2 reads YFSETQ. CDR3 residues: CASGPGQTDNTEAFF.